Listed below are T cell receptor beta chains from one sample, sequenced in a study of cytomegalovirus exposure and HLA in healthy donors. Sequencing was performed with immunoSEQ multiplex PCR; in TCRdb, only in-frame clones are kept and a portion is missing. Its table lists 70,000 to 100,000 clones. The sequencing sample was made of PBMCs. The receptor source for this set is a girl aged 10-17 years in good health and CMV-seropositive. Both conserved end residues are part of each CDR3. A D gene is named only where the DNA matches it firmly.

15	TRBV7-2	TRBD2	TRBJ2-7	CASSLGLADTYEQYF	TGTGCCAGCAGCTTAGGACTAGCGGACACCTACGAGCAGTACTTC
14	TRBV6-5	NA	TRBJ1-5	CASRTDSSNQPQHF	TGTGCCAGCAGAACCGACAGTAGCAATCAGCCCCAGCATTTT
13	TRBV7-9	NA	TRBJ2-7	CASSLDSRGQQYF	TGTGCCAGCAGCTTAGACTCCAGGGGTCAGCAGTACTTC
13	TRBV4-1	NA	TRBJ1-1	CASSQDRNTEAFF	TGCGCCAGCAGCCAAGACAGAAACACTGAAGCTTTCTTT
12	TRBV30	NA	TRBJ1-2	CAWSVRDYGYTF	TGTGCCTGGAGTGTACGGGACTATGGCTACACCTTC
15	TRBV23-1	TRBD1	TRBJ2-1	CASRQGTGAYNEQFF	TGCGCCAGCAGGCAAGGGACAGGGGCCTACAATGAGCAGTTCTTC
13	TRBV4-2	NA	TRBJ1-1	CASSQERRTEAFF	TGTGCCAGCAGCCAAGAGCGTCGCACTGAAGCTTTCTTT
16	TRBV5-8	NA	TRBJ1-3	CASSLAGSSSGNTIYF	TGTGCCAGCAGCTTGGCAGGGTCTAGCTCTGGAAACACCATATATTTT
13	TRBV7-3	NA	TRBJ2-1	CASSLRSGEEQFF	TGTGCCAGCAGCTTAAGGTCTGGGGAGGAGCAGTTCTTC
15	TRBV4-1	NA	TRBJ1-1	CASSQPPAGNTEAFF	TGCGCCAGCAGCCAACCTCCCGCGGGGAACACTGAAGCTTTCTTT
12	TRBV29-1	NA	TRBJ1-1	CSGGHPNTEAFF	TGCAGCGGGGGACACCCGAACACTGAAGCTTTCTTT
13	TRBV6-5	NA	TRBJ2-2	CASSFLRTGELFF	TGTGCCAGCAGTTTCCTGAGGACCGGGGAGCTGTTTTTT